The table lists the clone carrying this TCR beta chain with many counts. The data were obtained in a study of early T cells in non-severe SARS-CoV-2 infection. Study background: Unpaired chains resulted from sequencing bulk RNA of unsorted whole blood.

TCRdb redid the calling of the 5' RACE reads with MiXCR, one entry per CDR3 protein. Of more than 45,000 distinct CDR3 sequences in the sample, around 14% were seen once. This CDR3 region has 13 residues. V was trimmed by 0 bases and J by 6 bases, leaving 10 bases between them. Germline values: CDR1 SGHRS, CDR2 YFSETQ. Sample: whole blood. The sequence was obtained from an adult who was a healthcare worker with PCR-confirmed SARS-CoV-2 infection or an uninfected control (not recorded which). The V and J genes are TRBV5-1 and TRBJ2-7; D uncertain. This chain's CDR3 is CASSLGGDAEQYF. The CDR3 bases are TGCGCCAGCAGCTTGGGGGGTGATGCCGAGCAGTACTTC.